The clone carrying this T cell receptor beta chain was observed at least ten times. The data originate from a study of T-cell reconstitution after alpha-beta-depleted transplantation in children. Per the germline V gene, CDR1 is MNHEY and CDR2 is SMNVEV (reference sequence). Trimming shortened V by 4 bases and J by 3 bases, and 15 bases separated the two germline ends. The CDR3 is 15 residues long. Unique molecular identifiers featured in how the TCRbeta library was prepared. TCRdb recomputed calls from the PCR reads with MiXCR, one row per CDR3 protein. Among about 640,000 distinct CDR3 sequences listed, 15% to 20% were seen once.

This sequence originates from a human donor who donated a stem cell graft to a child with acute myeloid leukemia. The specimen was PBMCs from the stem cell graft donor, collected from the stem cell graft. The chain uses TRBV27 and TRBJ2-5, with D perhaps TRBD1 (5 bases). The CDR3 protein is CASSSPTDDKETQYF. As DNA, the CDR3 is TGTGCCAGCAGTTCCCCGACAGACGATAAAGAGACCCAGTACTTC.